The 24 T cell receptor beta chains given below trace back to one sample, sequenced in a study of cytomegalovirus exposure and HLA in healthy donors (dated by TCRdb to about 2017). Library preparation was by the immunoSEQ multiplex PCR assay. For the multiplex PCR, a mixture combining 60 forward primers for TCR Vbeta segments and 13 reverse primers for TCR Jbeta segments was used. TCRdb limited this immuneACCESS table to in-frame rearrangements with V and J called. A share of clones is missing; checked studies link under half to unresolved V genes, and the rest is unexplained. The sample records roughly 190,000 clones, over 75% of which are singletons. 10% of the sample is in the top ten clones. The specimen was PBMCs. The receptors derive from a woman aged 50 to 65 in good health and CMV-seropositive.

The chain recombines TRBV11-2 with TRBJ2-1, with D possibly matching TRBD1 (6 bases). Deletions cut 5 bases from V and 7 bases from J, with 12 bases between. Germline V CDR1 and CDR2: SGHAT, FQNNGV. This CDR3 region has 13 residues. The CDR3 sequence: CASSARTVNEQFF. DNA of the CDR3: TGTGCCAGCAGCGCCCGGACAGTTAATGAGCAGTTCTTC. Based on the CDR3 plus reference TRBV11-2 and TRBJ2-1, the full variable domain is EAGVAQSPRYKIIEKRQSVAFWCNPISGHATLYWYQQILGQGPKLLIQFQNNGVVDDSQLPKDRFSAERLKGVDSTLKIQPAKLEDSAVYLCASSARTVNEQFFGPGTRLTVL.

CDR3 in amino acids: CASSTTGGAGQPQHF. In DNA form, the CDR3 reads TGCGCCAGCAGCACGACAGGGGGCGCGGGCCAGCCCCAGCATTTT. The chain recombines TRBV5-1 with TRBJ1-5; 10 bases line up with TRBD1. Germline loops: CDR1 SGHRS, CDR2 YFSETQ. This CDR3 is built from 15 residues. Losses at the gene ends were 4 bases for V and 7 bases for J; bases not matched to a gene: 8.

The chain has TRBV11-2 and TRBJ2-5; D is undetermined. V gave up 5 bases and J gave up 0 bases, with 7 bases separating them. The CDR3 covers 13 residues. CDR1 is SGHAT and CDR2 is FQNNGV in the germline V gene. The CDR3 DNA follows: TGTGCCAGCAGCAGAGTGTACCAAGAGACCCAGTACTTC. It translates to CASSRVYQETQYF.

The chain links TRBV11-3 to TRBJ2-2; D may be TRBD1 (5 bases). CDR1 and CDR2 from the germline V gene are SGHNT and YENEEA. This CDR3 spans 15 amino acids. The ends were cut back, 1 base at V and 1 base at J, with 7 bases in the middle. CDR3 DNA: TGTGCCAGCAGCTTAGGTCAGGGGAACACCGGGGAGCTGTTTTTT. Protein product: CASSLGQGNTGELFF.

The rearrangement uses TRBV2 and TRBJ1-1; 7 bases match TRBD1. Germline CDR1 reads SNHLY; CDR2 reads FYNNEI. The CDR3 runs 15 residues. Trimming removed 2 bases from V and 1 base from J; junction bases left unmatched: 4. CDR3 residues: CASSERTGANTEAFF. The CDR3 coding sequence is TGTGCCAGCAGTGAACGAACAGGGGCGAACACTGAAGCTTTCTTT.

The V call is TRBV11-2, the J call TRBJ2-5; 8 bases are a match to TRBD2. The J call could be wrong; TRBJ2-7 is a better fit for the DNA end. The germline gives CDR1 SGHAT, CDR2 FQNNGV. The CDR3 totals 15 residues. The CDR3 sequence: CASSLVSGGVREQYF. The DNA of the CDR3 is TGTGCCAGCAGCTTAGTCTCCGGGGGGGTCCGCGAGCAGTACTTC.

The CDR3 DNA sequence: TGTGCCAGCAGCTTAGTTTCGGACGGAGGTAGGGGCTACACCTTC. This translates into CASSLVSDGGRGYTF. This chain uses TRBV7-9 with TRBJ1-2; D unresolved. Germline CDR1 SEHNR, CDR2 FQNEAQ (reference sequence). The CDR3 runs 15 residues. Trimming left V 1 base short and J 8 bases short, with 17 bases between.

The sample holds one count of this clone. The chain recombines TRBV7-3 with TRBJ2-2; a possible D gene is TRBD1 (6 bases). V lost 5 bases to trimming and J lost 1 base, with 8 bases between them. This CDR3 has 14 amino acids. Germline CDR1 SGHTA, CDR2 FQGTGA. CDR3 sequence: CASSKGQNTGELFF. The CDR3, as DNA: TGTGCCAGCAGCAAGGGACAGAACACCGGGGAGCTGTTTTTT. The full variable domain, completed using reference TRBV7-3 and TRBJ2-2, is GAGVSQTPSNKVTEKGKYVELRCDPISGHTALYWYRQSLGQGPEFLIYFQGTGAADDSGLPNDRFFAVRPEGSVSTLKIQRTERGDSAVYLCASSKGQNTGELFFGEGSRLTVL.

This sequence joins TRBV27 and TRBJ1-2; maybe TRBD1 (5 bases). The V end lost 3 bases, the J end lost 6 bases, and 17 bases lay between the germline ends. The CDR3 is 15 amino acids. Germline CDR1 and CDR2: MNHEY and SMNVEV (reference sequence). CDR3: CASSFYSRDSDGYTF. CDR3 DNA sequence: TGTGCCAGCAGTTTTTATAGCAGGGACTCTGATGGCTACACCTTC.

The rearrangement uses TRBV4-2 and TRBJ2-7; perhaps TRBD2 as D (5 bases). This CDR3 comprises 17 residues. The germline gives CDR1 LGHNA, CDR2 YNFKEQ. Trimming shortened V by 0 bases and J by 2 bases, and 17 bases separated the two germline ends. The CDR3 coding sequence is TGTGCCAGCAGCCAAGATCGCGATGAGGGAGAACCCTACGAGCAGTACTTC. Translation: CASSQDRDEGEPYEQYF.

The DNA of the CDR3 is TGTGCCAGCAGGGCGGGGGGGGGCGAGCAGTACTTC. It is translated as CASRAGGGEQYF. The chain uses TRBV5-4 and TRBJ2-5; 9 bases align to TRBD2. The J call may be in error: the DNA end matches TRBJ2-7 better. CDR3 length: 12 amino acids. Germline V gene lookup returns CDR1 SGHNT and CDR2 YYREEE (reference sequence).

The chain uses TRBV9 and TRBJ2-4; TRBD1 aligns across 9 bases. The CDR3 contains 18 residues. Germline loops: CDR1 SGDLS, CDR2 YYNGEE. J lost 0 bases, V lost 4 bases, and 11 bases had no gene match. This CDR3 is CASSPETGGVLAKNIQYF. The DNA for the CDR3 is TGTGCCAGCAGCCCGGAGACAGGGGGAGTGCTAGCCAAAAACATTCAGTACTTC. Complete variable domain (other parts from reference TRBV9 and TRBJ2-4): DSGVTQTPKHLITATGQRVTLRCSPRSGDLSVYWYQQSLDQGLQFLIQYYNGEERAKGNILERFSAQQFPDLHSELNLSSLELGDSALYFCASSPETGGVLAKNIQYFGAGTRLSVL.

V gene TRBV4-1 combines with J gene TRBJ2-5; 13 bases align to TRBD2. The CDR3 has 17 residues. CDR1 and CDR2 from the germline V gene are MGHRA and YSYEKL. Trimming cost V 1 base and J 3 bases; bases outside gene matches: 5. The CDR3 here is CASSQGLGLAGKETQYF. CDR3 sequence (DNA): TGCGCCAGCAGCCAAGGCCTGGGACTAGCGGGGAAAGAGACCCAGTACTTC.

This clone came up a few times. V and J are TRBV4-1 and TRBJ1-5, with D possibly matching TRBD1 (6 bases). Trimming cost V 1 base and J 1 base, with 8 bases left between them. The CDR3 spans 15 residues. Germline lookup yields CDR1 MGHRA and CDR2 YSYEKL. The CDR3 loop is CASSQGQVSNQPQHF. As DNA, the CDR3 is TGCGCCAGCAGCCAAGGACAGGTGAGCAATCAGCCCCAGCATTTT.

The chain joins TRBV28 to TRBJ1-6; 7 bases are a match to TRBD1. Germline CDR1 and CDR2: MDHEN and SYDVKM. The CDR3 runs to 15 residues. V was pared by 5 bases and J by 6 bases, with 7 bases of the junction left unmatched. The CDR3 coding sequence is TGTGCCAGCAGTATGCTGACAGGGTTTAATTCACCCCTCCACTTT. Protein: CASSMLTGFNSPLHF.

The rearrangement uses TRBV5-6 and TRBJ2-3; possible D gene TRBD2, 6 bases. The V end was cut by 8 bases, the J end by 2 bases, with 12 bases between. CDR3 size: 13 residues. Germline V gene data show CDR1 as SGHDT and CDR2 as YYEEEE. DNA for the CDR3: TGTGCCAGTCGGGGGAGAAACACAGATACGCAGTATTTT. Translating gives CASRGRNTDTQYF. Full variable domain (missing parts from reference TRBV5-6 and TRBJ2-3): DAGVTQSPTHLIKTRGQQVTLRCSPKSGHDTVSWYQQALGQGPQFIFQYYEEEERQRGNFPDRFSGHQFPNYSSELNVNALLLGDSALYLCASRGRNTDTQYFGPGTRLTVL.

The J gene is TRBJ1-1, the V gene TRBV11-2; D may be TRBD1 (6 bases). The V gene lost 4 bases and the J gene lost 1 base, with 13 bases spanning the gap. Looked up from germline, CDR1 is SGHAT and CDR2 is FQNNGV. The CDR3 consists of 15 residues. CDR3 DNA: TGTGCCAGCAGCTCCCCAGGGGTCACGAACACTGAAGCTTTCTTT. Residues: CASSSPGVTNTEAFF.

The gene calls are TRBV6-4 and TRBJ1-5; D remains ambiguous. V was clipped by 6 bases and J by 0 bases, with 12 bases between them. The germline gives CDR1 MRHNA, CDR2 SNTAGT. The CDR3 is 15 amino acids. CDR3 in DNA: TGTGCCAGCAGCGCATTTCCAGGTAGCAATCAGCCCCAGCATTTT. Its protein product is CASSAFPGSNQPQHF.

This clone has a handful of counts. The chain's CDR3 is CASSFVGDRYEQYF. The CDR3 DNA sequence: TGCGCCAGCAGCTTTGTAGGGGACAGGTACGAGCAGTACTTC. This rearrangement joins TRBV5-1 to TRBJ2-7, with 8 nucleotides matching TRBD1. Germline CDR1 reads SGHRS; CDR2 reads YFSETQ. The V and J ends lost 2 bases and 4 bases, in that order; junction bases with no gene match: 5. This CDR3 comprises 14 residues. Full variable domain (missing parts from reference TRBV5-1 and TRBJ2-7): KAGVTQTPRYLIKTRGQQVTLSCSPISGHRSVSWYQQTPGQGLQFLFEYFSETQRNKGNFPGRFSGRQFSNSRSEMNVSTLELGDSALYLCASSFVGDRYEQYFGPGTRLTVT.

As to this clone: This CDR3 is also generated by other DNA sequences in the sample. CDR3 coding DNA: TGTGCCAGCAGCTTTGGGAGCCCGGTGGGCTACACCTTC. Translated, it gives CASSFGSPVGYTF. This chain uses TRBV5-6 with TRBJ1-2; D remains ambiguous. Germline V gene sequence: CDR1 SGHDT, CDR2 YYEEEE. The V end lost 2 bases, the J end lost 8 bases, and 13 bases lay between the germline ends. The CDR3 is 13 amino acids.

This clone appeared a few times. The chain couples TRBV6-1 to TRBJ1-6; TRBD1 matches 7 bases. Germline values: CDR1 MNHNS, CDR2 SASEGT. V shed 6 bases and J 5 bases; nucleotides not matched to a gene: 4. The CDR3 sequence is 14 residues long. CDR3 coding DNA: TGTGCCAGCAGGAGGACAGGAGATAATTCACCCCTCCACTTT. It codes for CASRRTGDNSPLHF.

This sequence joins TRBV4-1 and TRBJ2-7; TRBD2 agrees at 7 bases. Losses at the gene ends were 4 bases for V and 9 bases for J; bases not matched to a gene: 9. The germline CDR1 and CDR2 sequences are MGHRA and YSYEKL. There are 13 residues in the CDR3. In nucleotides, the CDR3 is TGCGCCAGCAGCCCGCTCGGGGGGTTGGGGCAGTACTTC. Protein product: CASSPLGGLGQYF.

The chain has TRBV30 and TRBJ2-2; TRBD1 aligns across 7 bases. The CDR3 has 13 residues. Germline CDR1 GTSNPN, CDR2 SVGIG (reference sequence). The J segment lost 2 bases and the V segment lost 7 bases, leaving 4 bases of the junction unmatched. The CDR3 sequence: CAFRQGNTGELFF. The CDR3 region has the DNA TGTGCCTTCAGACAGGGAAACACCGGGGAGCTGTTTTTT.

This clone was seen a few times. The chain is built from TRBV5-1 and TRBJ1-4; 10 positions agree with TRBD1. Per germline, CDR1 SGHRS and CDR2 YFSETQ. CDR3 length: 16 residues. The V and J ends lost 4 bases and 5 bases, in that order; junction bases with no gene match: 8. In nucleotides, the CDR3 is TGCGCCAGCAGCACCAAAGGGACAGGGGAAAATGAAAAACTGTTTTTT. Translated: CASSTKGTGENEKLFF.